This T cell receptor (beta chain) was retrieved from a study of T cell clonotyping in hematopoietic cell transplantation. Generated by immunoSEQ multiplex PCR, the TCRdb table keeps only in-frame clones and is missing some. This sample has about 76,000 clones, with approximately 95% found just once. The germline CDR1 and CDR2 sequences are SGHRS and YFSETQ. CDR3 length: 16 amino acids. J gave up 10 bases and V 0 bases, and 9 bases lay outside the gene matches. Stated time point: recipient sample about 28 days before transplant, after cytoreduction. The sample here was peripheral blood mononuclear cells, taken before stem cell transplant. This TCR was sampled from a woman between 45 and 65 years old with acute myeloid leukemia. Some clones in this sample may be carry-over from other donors' samples. The V gene is TRBV5-1, the J gene TRBJ2-1; 11 bases are shared with TRBD1. The DNA of the CDR3 is TGCGCCAGCAGCTTGGCCCCGCCGGACAGGGGGCCGGAGCAGTTCTTC. Its protein product is CASSLAPPDRGPEQFF.